This passage covers 24 T cell receptor beta chains from one sample sequenced in a study of cytomegalovirus exposure and HLA in healthy donors. PCR was performed using 60 Vbeta and 13 Jbeta primers. This table comes from immunoSEQ multiplex PCR, and its TCRdb copy is limited to in-frame clones, with some not included. This table has approximately 190,000 clones, roughly 85% appearing once. Sequenced material: PBMCs. The receptors come from a woman younger than 35 in good health and CMV-seronegative.

The genes are TRBV5-4 and TRBJ1-2, with 7 positions matching TRBD1. Germline CDR1 reads SGHNT; CDR2 reads YYREEE (reference sequence). The trim removed 4 bases at V and 7 bases at J, leaving 10 bases unmatched. CDR3 size: 14 residues. The CDR3: CASSPQTGIRGYTF. CDR3 bases: TGTGCCAGCAGCCCGCAGACAGGGATACGTGGCTACACCTTC. The complete variable domain, with remaining parts taken from reference TRBV5-4 and TRBJ1-2, reads ETGVTQSPTHLIKTRGQQVTLRCSSQSGHNTVSWYQQALGQGPQFIFQYYREEENGRGNFPPRFSGLQFPNYSSELNVNALELDDSALYLCASSPQTGIRGYTFGSGTRLTVV.

The chain couples TRBV7-8 to TRBJ1-3; D uncertain. The CDR3 extends over 16 amino acids. CDR1 is SGHVS and CDR2 is FQNEAQ in the germline V gene. The V end lost 5 bases, the J end lost 0 bases, and 14 bases lay between the germline ends. Here the CDR3 reads CASSPVGRASGNTIYF. The CDR3 region has the DNA TGTGCCAGCAGCCCCGTGGGGAGGGCCTCTGGAAACACCATATATTTT.

V gene TRBV28 combines with J gene TRBJ2-7; tentative D call: TRBD1 (6 bases). The germline V and J ends were trimmed by 3 bases and 1 base, with 13 bases remaining between them. This CDR3 spans 15 amino acids. The germline gives CDR1 MDHEN, CDR2 SYDVKM. The CDR3 reads CASSLFSGASYEQYF. The DNA for the CDR3 is TGTGCCAGCAGTTTGTTTTCAGGGGCATCCTACGAGCAGTACTTC.

The chain is built from TRBV2 and TRBJ2-7, with D possibly being TRBD1 (6 bases). V was clipped by 6 bases and J by 3 bases, with 15 bases between them. The germline gives CDR1 SNHLY, CDR2 FYNNEI. This CDR3 has 14 residues. The CDR3 spells CASSWAGQSYEQYF. In DNA, the CDR3 is TGTGCCAGCAGCTGGGCAGGACAGAGCTACGAGCAGTACTTC. The whole variable domain, filled in from reference TRBV2 and TRBJ2-7, reads EPEVTQTPSHQVTQMGQEVILRCVPISNHLYFYWYRQILGQKVEFLVSFYNNEISEKSEIFDDQFSVERPDGSNFTLKIRSTKLEDSAMYFCASSWAGQSYEQYFGPGTRLTVT.

This clone was recorded once. The V gene is TRBV4-1, the J gene TRBJ2-7; 13 nucleotides line up with TRBD2. V lost 1 base and J lost 3; bases outside the gene matches: 0. CDR1 is MGHRA and CDR2 is YSYEKL in the germline V gene. The CDR3 is made up of 15 amino acids. Here the CDR3 DNA reads TGCGCCAGCAGCCAAGGACTAGCGGGAGGCTACGAGCAGTACGTC. As protein: CASSQGLAGGYEQYV.

The V and J genes are TRBV27 and TRBJ2-7, with D perhaps matching TRBD2 (5 bases). The ends were cut back, 7 bases at V and 6 bases at J, with 19 bases in the middle. Per germline, CDR1 MNHEY and CDR2 SMNVEV (reference sequence). The CDR3 loop spans 14 amino acids. In DNA form, the CDR3 reads TGTGCCAGCACCACTAGGTGGGAAACGGGCGAGCAGTACTTC. This translates into CASTTRWETGEQYF.

V usage is TRBV10-1 and J usage is TRBJ2-5; 8 bases match TRBD1. V gave up 5 bases and J gave up 4 bases; unmatched junction bases: 9. The germline CDR1 and CDR2 sequences are WNHNN and SYGVQD (reference sequence). The CDR3 covers 15 residues. The CDR3 coding sequence is TGCGCCAGCAGTTCCGGGACAGGCGGTGGAGAGACCCAGTACTTC. It translates to CASSSGTGGGETQYF.

The chain links TRBV28 to TRBJ2-2, with 13 bases fitting TRBD2. The germline CDR1 and CDR2 sequences are MDHEN and SYDVKM. The CDR3 is made up of 22 amino acids. Unmatched junction bases numbered 22, after V lost 4 bases and J lost 5 bases. DNA of the CDR3: TGTGCCAGCAGTTATGAAGGACTGAAGCCGCTAGGACTAGCGGGAGTAACCGGGGAGCTGTTTTTT. Encoded protein: CASSYEGLKPLGLAGVTGELFF.

The chain joins TRBV19 to TRBJ1-2; 7 positions match TRBD1. Germline V gene data show CDR1 as LNHDA and CDR2 as SQIVND (reference sequence). The CDR3 loop spans 14 amino acids. The J segment lost 4 bases and the V segment lost 5 bases, leaving 7 bases of the junction unmatched. The DNA for the CDR3 is TGTGCCAGTAGTCTAGCTAGACAGGGCTATGGCTACACCTTC. Translation gives CASSLARQGYGYTF.

This clone appeared a single time. This chain joins TRBV29-1 and TRBJ2-1; TRBD2 agrees at 12 bases. CDR1 is SQVTM, CDR2 ANQGSEA, per germline. After removal of 7 bases from V and 7 bases from J, the junction contained 11 bases not matched to a gene. The CDR3 length is 15 residues. The CDR3 here is CSARSLAGGENEQFF. CDR3 DNA sequence: TGCAGCGCCCGATCTCTAGCGGGAGGGGAAAATGAGCAGTTCTTC.

Comment on this clone: An end of the junction does not agree with germline; a read error may underlie this. V gene TRBV7-9 combines with J gene TRBJ2-5; a possible D gene is TRBD2 (6 bases). CDR1 is SEHNR, CDR2 FQNEAQ, per germline (reference sequence). CDR3 length: 12 amino acids. For the CDR3, the DNA is TGTGCCAGCAGCTTAGCAACCGGGGAGGAGGACTTC. This translates into CASSLATGEEDF.

The chain combines TRBV9 with TRBJ2-1; 12 positions match TRBD2. The length of the CDR3 is 18 residues. Germline CDR1 SGDLS, CDR2 YYNGEE. Trimming took 4 bases from V and 4 from J; bases not matched to a gene: 12. CDR3 region: CASSTRPAGTSGYNEQFF. The CDR3, as DNA: TGTGCCAGCAGCACCAGACCAGCCGGGACTAGCGGGTACAATGAGCAGTTCTTC.

The chain couples TRBV7-2 to TRBJ2-7; no reliable D call. This CDR3 region has 15 residues. The V gene lost 3 bases and the J gene lost 1 base, with 13 bases spanning the gap. The germline V gene encodes CDR1 SGHTA and CDR2 FQGNSA. The CDR3 DNA reads as TGTGCCAGCAGCTTTTATGTTGGCGGTTCCTACGAGCAGTACTTC. It codes for CASSFYVGGSYEQYF.

V gene TRBV7-8 combines with J gene TRBJ2-5; D might be TRBD1 (5 bases). V lost 1 base, J lost 5 bases, and 11 bases lay in between. Germline CDR1 is SGHVS and CDR2 is FQNEAQ. The CDR3 has 14 amino acids. This CDR3 reads CASSLDWGSETQYF. The CDR3 DNA reads TGTGCCAGCAGCTTAGACTGGGGCTCCGAGACCCAGTACTTC.

The chain links TRBV5-6 to TRBJ2-7; 13 bases are a match to TRBD2. Losses at the gene ends were 7 bases for V and 7 bases for J; bases not matched to a gene: 5. Germline loops: CDR1 SGHDT, CDR2 YYEEEE. The CDR3 has 13 amino acids. CDR3 nucleotides: TGTGCCAGCTCGGGACTAGCGGGATTTGAGCAGTACGTC. Residues: CASSGLAGFEQYV.

This chain uses TRBV5-3 with TRBJ2-7; D is perhaps TRBD1 (6 bases). TRBV5-3 is treated as an ORF (open reading frame) with a function not yet certain. V was cut by 5 bases and J by 3 bases, with 12 bases left in between. This CDR3 region has 13 residues. Here the CDR3 reads CARSPDRHYEQYV. CDR3 DNA: TGTGCCAGAAGTCCGGACAGACACTACGAGCAGTACGTC.

This chain joins TRBV27 and TRBJ2-1, with 7 bases lining up with TRBD2. The ends lost 6 bases at V and 3 bases at J; junction bases unmatched: 5. This CDR3 contains 14 residues. Germline V CDR1 and CDR2: MNHEY, SMNVEV (reference sequence). For the CDR3, the DNA is TGTGCCAGCAGCGGACTAGAGCGCTACAATGAGCAGTTCTTC. Amino acid sequence: CASSGLERYNEQFF.

J is TRBJ2-3 and V is TRBV9; D remains ambiguous. The germline V gene has CDR1 SGDLS and CDR2 YYNGEE. V gave up 0 bases and J gave up 4 bases, with 6 bases separating them. The CDR3 loop spans 13 amino acids. This CDR3 reads CASSVARADTQYF. The CDR3 DNA sequence: TGTGCCAGCAGCGTAGCCCGTGCAGATACGCAGTATTTT.

This clone was seen only once. The genes are TRBV5-1 and TRBJ2-3; 12 bases line up with TRBD2. CDR1 is SGHRS and CDR2 is YFSETQ in the germline V gene. With 1 base clipped from V and 11 bases from J, the junction kept 11 bases outside the gene matches. CDR3 length: 16 residues. CDR3 nucleotide sequence: TGCGCCAGCAGCTTGTCTAGCGGGAGGGCCCCCGTACAGCAGTATTTT. Protein: CASSLSSGRAPVQQYF.

The CDR3: CASSQEGQGARTPYEQYF. CDR3 DNA: TGTGCCAGCAGCCAAGAGGGACAGGGGGCCCGGACCCCCTACGAGCAGTACTTC. This sequence joins TRBV4-2 and TRBJ2-7; 12 bases are a match to TRBD1. The CDR3 has 18 residues. The germline V gene has CDR1 LGHNA and CDR2 YNFKEQ. V trimming: 0 bases; J trimming: 2 bases; junction bases outside the gene matches: 8.

The rearrangement joins TRBV6-5 to TRBJ1-1; 9 positions match TRBD1. Per the germline V gene, CDR1 is MNHEY and CDR2 is SVGAGI. Trimming removed 2 bases from V and 5 bases from J; junction bases left unmatched: 0. CDR3 length: 13 amino acids. CDR3 DNA sequence: TGTGCCAGCAGTTACGACAGGGGGACTGAAGCTTTCTTT. Translation: CASSYDRGTEAFF.

The chain recombines TRBV5-5 with TRBJ2-5; tentative D call: TRBD2 (5 bases). This CDR3 region has 14 residues. V lost 0 bases and J lost 5, with 11 bases in between. CDR1 and CDR2 from the germline V gene are SGHKS and YYEKEE (reference sequence). The CDR3 sequence is CASSLGGSYETQYF. CDR3 DNA: TGTGCCAGCAGCTTGGGAGGGAGCTACGAGACCCAGTACTTC.

The V gene is TRBV7-9, the J gene TRBJ1-2; possibly TRBD1 for D (6 bases). V dropped 4 bases and J dropped 10 bases, with 13 bases sitting between them. This CDR3 comprises 12 residues. Germline-derived CDR1 and CDR2 are SEHNR and FQNEAQ (reference sequence). CDR3 DNA: TGTGCCAGCAGCTCGGACAGCGGAGACTACACCTTC. This gives the protein CASSSDSGDYTF.

The chain uses TRBV15 and TRBJ2-1; 12 bases map to TRBD2. The V gene end was trimmed by 4 bases and the J gene end by 7 bases; junction bases not matched to a gene: 5. The germline V gene has CDR1 LNHNV and CDR2 YYDKDF (reference sequence). This CDR3 contains 15 residues. The CDR3: CATSTPTSGRNEQFF. DNA for the CDR3: TGTGCCACCAGCACTCCGACTAGCGGGAGAAATGAGCAGTTCTTC.